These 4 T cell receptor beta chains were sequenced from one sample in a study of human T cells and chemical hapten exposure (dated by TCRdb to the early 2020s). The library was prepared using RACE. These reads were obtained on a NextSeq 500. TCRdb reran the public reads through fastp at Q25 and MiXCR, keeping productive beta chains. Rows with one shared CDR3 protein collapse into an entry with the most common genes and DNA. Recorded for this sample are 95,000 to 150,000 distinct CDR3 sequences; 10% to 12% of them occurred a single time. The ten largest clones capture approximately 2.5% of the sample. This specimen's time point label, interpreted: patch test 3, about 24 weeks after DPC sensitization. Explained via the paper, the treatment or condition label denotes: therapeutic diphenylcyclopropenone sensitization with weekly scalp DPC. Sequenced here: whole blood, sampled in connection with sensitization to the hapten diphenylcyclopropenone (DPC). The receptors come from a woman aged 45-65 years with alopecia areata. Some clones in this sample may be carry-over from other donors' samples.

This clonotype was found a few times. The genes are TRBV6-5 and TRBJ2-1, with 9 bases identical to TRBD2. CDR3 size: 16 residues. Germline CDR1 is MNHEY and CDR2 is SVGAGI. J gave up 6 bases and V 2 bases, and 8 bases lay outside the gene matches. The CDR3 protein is CASSYRAGGPFNEQFF. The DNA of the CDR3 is TGTGCCAGCAGTTACAGGGCGGGGGGGCCCTTCAATGAGCAGTTCTTC.

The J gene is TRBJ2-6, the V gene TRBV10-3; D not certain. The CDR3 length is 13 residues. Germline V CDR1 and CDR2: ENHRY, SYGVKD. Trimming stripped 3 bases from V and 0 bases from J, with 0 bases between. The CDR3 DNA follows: TGTGCCATCAGTGACTCTGGGGCCAACGTCCTGACTTTC. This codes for CAISDSGANVLTF.

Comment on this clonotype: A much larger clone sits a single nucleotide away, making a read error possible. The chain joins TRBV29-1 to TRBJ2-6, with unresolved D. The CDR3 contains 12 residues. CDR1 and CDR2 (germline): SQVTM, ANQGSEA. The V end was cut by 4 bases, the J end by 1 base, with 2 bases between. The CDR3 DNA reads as TGCAGCGTTGCTTCTGGGGCCAACGTCCTGACTTTC. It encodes CSVASGANVLTF.

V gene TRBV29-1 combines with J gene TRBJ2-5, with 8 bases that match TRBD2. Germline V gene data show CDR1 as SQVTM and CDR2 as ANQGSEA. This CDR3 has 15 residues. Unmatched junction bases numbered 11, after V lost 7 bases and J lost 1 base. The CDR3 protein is CSAVDGGGPQETQYF. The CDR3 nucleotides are TGCAGCGCTGTTGATGGCGGGGGGCCCCAAGAGACCCAGTACTTC.